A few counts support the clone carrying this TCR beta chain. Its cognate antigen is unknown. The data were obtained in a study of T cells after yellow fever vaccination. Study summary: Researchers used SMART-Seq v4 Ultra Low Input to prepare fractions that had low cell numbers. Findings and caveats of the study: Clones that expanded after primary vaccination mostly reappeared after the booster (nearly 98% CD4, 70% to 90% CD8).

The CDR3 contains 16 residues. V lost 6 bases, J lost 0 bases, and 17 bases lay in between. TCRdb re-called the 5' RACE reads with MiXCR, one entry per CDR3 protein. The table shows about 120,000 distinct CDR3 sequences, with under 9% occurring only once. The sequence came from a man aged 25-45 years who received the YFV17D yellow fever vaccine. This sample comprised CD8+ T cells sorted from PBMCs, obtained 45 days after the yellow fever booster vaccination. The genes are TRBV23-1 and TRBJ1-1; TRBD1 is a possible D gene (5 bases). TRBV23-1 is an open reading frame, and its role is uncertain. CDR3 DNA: TGCGCCAGCAGGACAAGGAGAGGGGCCATGAACACTGAAGCTTTCTTT. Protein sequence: CASRTRRGAMNTEAFF.